This entry lists 24 T cell receptor beta chains sequenced from one sample in a study of cytomegalovirus exposure and HLA in healthy donors. Vbeta (60) and Jbeta (13) primers were used in the PCR. The table came from immunoSEQ multiplex PCR; TCRdb's copy has only in-frame clones and leaves some out. The table records 150,000 or so clones, around two thirds of them present only once. The specimen sequenced was PBMCs. The receptor set was obtained from a man aged 18 to 29 in good health and CMV-seropositive.

The chain combines TRBV7-9 with TRBJ2-7; 11 bases line up with TRBD1. The CDR3 is 13 amino acids. Per germline, CDR1 SEHNR and CDR2 FQNEAQ (reference sequence). With 9 bases clipped from V and 2 bases from J, the junction kept 3 bases outside the gene matches. This chain's CDR3 is CASGQGAPYEQYF. CDR3 nucleotide sequence: TGTGCCAGTGGACAGGGGGCACCCTACGAGCAGTACTTC.

This rearrangement joins TRBV5-1 to TRBJ1-4; unclear D gene. V was trimmed by 0 bases and J by 5 bases, leaving 8 bases between them. Germline V gives CDR1 SGHRS, CDR2 YFSETQ. The CDR3 sequence is 14 residues long. The CDR3 DNA sequence: TGCGCCAGCAGCTTGGGGGCCGCAAATGAAAAACTGTTTTTT. It yields the protein CASSLGAANEKLFF. Supplemented by reference TRBV5-1 and TRBJ1-4, the full variable domain reads KAGVTQTPRYLIKTRGQQVTLSCSPISGHRSVSWYQQTPGQGLQFLFEYFSETQRNKGNFPGRFSGRQFSNSRSEMNVSTLELGDSALYLCASSLGAANEKLFFGSGTQLSVL.

This chain uses TRBV5-1 with TRBJ2-1, with TRBD2 identical over 11 bases. The CDR3 contains 17 residues. Germline CDR1 is SGHRS and CDR2 is YFSETQ. Trimming took 4 bases from V and 6 from J; bases not matched to a gene: 12. The CDR3 DNA reads TGCGCCAGCAGCCCCCCCCCTCTAGCGGGAGGTGCCAATGAGCAGTTCTTC. Protein: CASSPPPLAGGANEQFF.

This clone was recorded only once. Mismatch with germline at one junction end may stem from a read error. This chain links TRBV7-7 with TRBJ2-7; possibly TRBD1 for D (6 bases). In germline, CDR1 is SSHAT, CDR2 FNYEAQ (reference sequence). The CDR3 is made up of 14 amino acids. The CDR3: CASSLGGQSYEQYF. CDR3 DNA sequence: TGTGCTAGCAGCTTAGGCGGACAGAGCTACGAGCAGTACTTC.

This clone was seen a few times. The V gene is TRBV13, the J gene TRBJ2-7; no clear D. CDR1 and CDR2 (germline): PRHDT, FYEKMQ (reference sequence). Deletions cut 5 bases from V and 4 bases from J, with 18 bases between. The CDR3 covers 15 residues. For the CDR3, the DNA is TGTGCCAGCAGCATTTCCGGGTCGATGATTTACGAGCAGTACTTC. It yields the protein CASSISGSMIYEQYF.

The chain is built from TRBV5-4 and TRBJ2-2; a possible D gene is TRBD1 (5 bases). The CDR3 contains 15 residues. The ends were cut back, 2 bases at V and 0 bases at J, with 8 bases in the middle. The germline V gene has CDR1 SGHNT and CDR2 YYREEE (reference sequence). The CDR3 DNA is TGTGCCAGCAGCTTCGACAGCTCGAACACCGGGGAGCTGTTTTTT. Translation gives CASSFDSSNTGELFF.

V and J are TRBV18 and TRBJ1-5, with D perhaps matching TRBD1 (6 bases). CDR3 length equals 15 residues. CDR1 and CDR2 (germline): KGHSH, LQKENI. Trimming removed 3 bases at V and 5 bases at J, with 14 bases between. The CDR3 region has the DNA TGTGCCAGCTCACCCTCAACAGGGATTGATCAGCCCCAGCATTTT. It encodes CASSPSTGIDQPQHF.

This clone has a single count. The rearrangement links TRBV6-1 to TRBJ2-7; TRBD1 matches at 9 bases. Looked up from germline, CDR1 is MNHNS and CDR2 is SASEGT. The CDR3 has 15 residues. The V gene end was trimmed by 0 bases and the J gene end by 7 bases; junction bases not matched to a gene: 7. The CDR3 DNA reads as TGTGCCAGCAGTGAAGCTTGGGACAGGGTTGATGAGCAGTACTTC. It specifies CASSEAWDRVDEQYF.

The chain is built from TRBV7-6 and TRBJ1-1, with 8 bases fitting TRBD1. There are 15 residues in the CDR3. Germline-derived CDR1 and CDR2 are SGHVS and FNYEAQ. The trim removed 4 bases at V and 1 base at J, leaving 5 bases unmatched. The CDR3 DNA sequence: TGTGCCAGCAGCTCAGCGCAGGGGGCGAACACTGAAGCTTTCTTT. It translates to CASSSAQGANTEAFF.

DNA of the CDR3: TGTGCCAGCAGCGCGCGGGGGGGGACAGATACGCAGTATTTT. It is translated as CASSARGGTDTQYF. V gene TRBV11-3 combines with J gene TRBJ2-3; 9 bases agree with TRBD2. This CDR3 is built from 14 residues. V lost 5 bases to trimming and J lost 3 bases; unmatched junction nucleotides: 3. Germline V CDR1 and CDR2: SGHNT, YENEEA. The full variable domain, its missing parts supplied by reference TRBV11-3 and TRBJ2-3, is EAGVVQSPRYKIIEKKQPVAFWCNPISGHNTLYWYLQNLGQGPELLIRYENEEAVDDSQLPKDRFSAERLKGVDSTLKIQPAELGDSAVYLCASSARGGTDTQYFGPGTRLTVL.

The genes are TRBV5-1 and TRBJ2-1; 16 bases map to TRBD2. Germline CDR1 is SGHRS and CDR2 is YFSETQ. J lost 1 base, V lost 3 bases, and 1 base had no gene match. CDR3 length equals 17 residues. The DNA of the CDR3 is TGCGCCAGCAGCTCGGGACTAGCGGGAGGGTCCTACAATGAGCAGTTCTTC. This translates into CASSSGLAGGSYNEQFF.

The chain recombines TRBV29-1 with TRBJ2-2, with TRBD1 matching 7 bases. Germline V CDR1 and CDR2: SQVTM, ANQGSEA. After removal of 4 bases from V and 1 base from J, the junction contained 0 bases not matched to a gene. The CDR3 has 13 amino acids. In nucleotides, the CDR3 is TGCAGCGTTGGGACAGGGAACACCGGGGAGCTGTTTTTT. It yields the protein CSVGTGNTGELFF.

This clone occurred once. V and J are TRBV1 and TRBJ2-7; TRBD1, as called in the table, went unchecked against the DNA. TRBV1 is noted as a pseudogene. The CDR3 is 15 residues long. The CDR3 DNA reads as TGCACCAGCAGCCAAGGGGACAGGGTGCCCGACGAGCAGTACTTC. Translated, it gives CTSSQGDRVPDEQYF.

The rearrangement joins TRBV7-2 to TRBJ1-5; D is uncertain. Trimming pared 1 base from V and 1 base from J, leaving 8 bases between. Germline loops: CDR1 SGHTA, CDR2 FQGNSA. This CDR3 has 15 residues. The DNA of the CDR3 is TGTGCCAGCAGCTTAGAAGTGAGGAGCAATCAGCCCCAGCATTTT. Protein sequence: CASSLEVRSNQPQHF.

The J gene is TRBJ2-7, the V gene TRBV30, with 8 bases matching TRBD2. With 2 bases clipped from V and 3 bases from J, the junction kept 6 bases outside the gene matches. Germline CDR1 and CDR2: GTSNPN and SVGIG (reference sequence). CDR3 size: 14 residues. CDR3 protein: CAWSPPGLVYEQYF. The DNA of the CDR3 is TGTGCCTGGAGTCCCCCGGGACTAGTCTACGAGCAGTACTTC.

V is TRBV15 and J is TRBJ2-2; a weak D match, TRBD2 (5 bases). The V gene lost 8 bases and the J gene lost 4 bases, with 11 bases spanning the gap. CDR1 is LNHNV and CDR2 is YYDKDF in the germline V gene (reference sequence). The CDR3 sequence is 13 residues long. The CDR3 DNA reads TGTGCCACCGGGGAGTTCGGCACCGGGGAGCTGTTTTTT. It encodes CATGEFGTGELFF.

This clone was picked up a small number of times. This chain uses TRBV2 with TRBJ2-1; no definite D call. The CDR3 extends over 16 amino acids. Trimming took off 2 bases at V and 3 bases at J, with 14 bases between the two ends. Germline assignment: CDR1 SNHLY and CDR2 FYNNEI. CDR3 sequence (DNA): TGTGCCAGCAGTGAACGCAGGCCTAAAAGCTACAATGAGCAGTTCTTC. The encoded protein is CASSERRPKSYNEQFF.

The chain links TRBV6-6 to TRBJ2-7, with D possibly TRBD2 on 5 matching bases. V lost 2 bases and J lost 1, with 12 bases in between. The CDR3 consists of 15 residues. Germline V gene sequence: CDR1 MNHNY, CDR2 SVGAGI (reference sequence). CDR3 loop: CASSYQELGSYEQYF. In nucleotides, the CDR3 is TGTGCCAGCAGTTACCAAGAACTAGGGTCCTACGAGCAGTACTTC.

The genes are TRBV28 and TRBJ2-5; perhaps TRBD2 as D (5 bases). Germline CDR1 MDHEN, CDR2 SYDVKM. V was trimmed by 6 bases and J by 14 bases, leaving 22 bases between them. This CDR3 has 13 residues. CDR3 sequence: CASSLEPLASPYF. The CDR3 DNA sequence: TGTGCCAGCAGCCTTGAGCCGTTAGCGTCGCCCTACTTC. Variable domain in full (rest from reference TRBV28 and TRBJ2-5): DVKVTQSSRYLVKRTGEKVFLECVQDMDHENMFWYRQDPGLGLRLIYFSYDVKMKEKGDIPEGYSVSREKKERFSLILESASTNQTSMYLCASSLEPLASPYFGPGTRLLVL.

J is TRBJ1-2 and V is TRBV10-3; 7 nucleotides align to TRBD1. The CDR3 extends over 14 amino acids. Germline-derived CDR1 and CDR2 are ENHRY and SYGVKD. The V segment lost 6 bases and the J segment 4 bases; nucleotides outside the gene matches: 8. CDR3 nucleotides: TGTGCCATCAGAAGACAGGGTTCCACCTATGGCTACACCTTC. Amino acids: CAIRRQGSTYGYTF.

The chain combines TRBV12-1 with TRBJ2-2; the DNA was not compared with TRBD2, the D call given in the table. TRBV12-1 is deemed a pseudogene. This CDR3 region has 15 residues. The CDR3 DNA reads TGTGCCAGCAGGAGGACTAGCCTTAACACCGGGGAGCTGTTTTTT. Translating it yields CASRRTSLNTGELFF.

As regards this clone: Mismatch with germline at one junction end may stem from a read error. Within the sample, other DNA sequences also encode this same CDR3. CDR3 coding DNA: TGCGCCACGACCCGGGGACTAGCCGGAGTCTACGAGCAGTACTTC. As protein: CATTRGLAGVYEQYF. The chain recombines TRBV15 with TRBJ2-7; TRBD2 matches 9 bases. There are 15 residues in the CDR3. Germline CDR1 and CDR2: LNHNV and YYDKDF (reference sequence). The complete variable domain, with remaining parts taken from reference TRBV15 and TRBJ2-7, reads DAMVIQNPRYQVTQFGKPVTLSCSQTLNHNVMYWYQQKSSQAPKLLFHYYDKDFNNEADTPDNFQSRRPNTSFCFLDIRSPGLGDTAMYLCATTRGLAGVYEQYFGPGTRLTVT.

A single count supports this clone. The chain links TRBV28 to TRBJ2-2; D remains ambiguous. V was shortened by 4 bases and J by 0 bases, with 15 bases between the two germline ends. Germline V gene lookup returns CDR1 MDHEN and CDR2 SYDVKM. The CDR3 is made up of 17 amino acids. The CDR3 DNA reads as TGTGCCAGCAGTTGGCTCTCTTGGCAAGCGAACACCGGGGAGCTGTTTTTT. Translated, it gives CASSWLSWQANTGELFF. Full variable domain (outside the CDR3, taken from reference TRBV28 and TRBJ2-2): DVKVTQSSRYLVKRTGEKVFLECVQDMDHENMFWYRQDPGLGLRLIYFSYDVKMKEKGDIPEGYSVSREKKERFSLILESASTNQTSMYLCASSWLSWQANTGELFFGEGSRLTVL.

This clone has just a few counts. V gene TRBV7-9 combines with J gene TRBJ2-2; D is unresolved. Germline V gene sequence: CDR1 SEHNR, CDR2 FQNEAQ (reference sequence). The V end was cut by 1 base, the J end by 1 base, with 4 bases between. The CDR3 is 14 amino acids. CDR3 protein: CASSLDLNTGELFF. The CDR3 coding sequence is TGTGCCAGCAGCTTAGACTTGAACACCGGGGAGCTGTTTTTT.